The 20 T cell receptor beta chains reported below all come from one sample, sequenced in a study of monozygotic twins with inflammatory bowel disease. TCRdb reprocessed the 5' RACE reads, keeping one entry per CDR3 protein, no DNA. This table lists over 120,000 distinct CDR3 sequences. The specimen sequenced was blood. Every receptor here comes from a human donor with ulcerative colitis or Crohn's disease, or a healthy co-twin of an affected twin (not recorded which).

V and J are TRBV5-5 and TRBJ2-3; TCRdb gives TRBD2 as the D gene, but with no DNA this cannot be confirmed. Germline CDR1 is SGHKS and CDR2 is YYEKEE (reference sequence). This CDR3 region has 16 residues. The CDR3 loop is CASSSRTSGIIDTQYF.

The V call is TRBV29-1, the J call TRBJ2-2. This CDR3 has 12 residues. The V gene's germline CDR1 is SQVTM and CDR2 ANQGSEA. CDR3 sequence reads: CSVRGNTGELFF.

The chain employs TRBV7-2 and TRBJ1-1. The CDR3 has 12 residues. Germline V gene sequence: CDR1 SGHTA, CDR2 FQGNSA. This CDR3 is CASSQEVTEAFF.

CDR3 loop: CASRSASQLLEQYF. The chain carries TRBV5-4 and TRBJ2-7; TCRdb selects TRBD1, and the lack of DNA leaves this call unchecked. The CDR3 is made up of 14 amino acids. Per germline, CDR1 SGHNT and CDR2 YYREEE (reference sequence). The variable domain in full, completed from reference TRBV5-4 and TRBJ2-7, reads ETGVTQSPTHLIKTRGQQVTLRCSSQSGHNTVSWYQQALGQGPQFIFQYYREEENGRGNFPPRFSGLQFPNYSSELNVNALELDDSALYLCASRSASQLLEQYFGPGTRLTVT.

This chain uses TRBV20-1 with TRBJ2-5; TCRdb names TRBD1, which stays unverified in the absence of DNA. The CDR3 consists of 13 residues. Per the germline V gene, CDR1 is DFQATT and CDR2 is SNEGSKA (reference sequence). This CDR3 is CSGTQTGQETQYF.

V gene TRBV12-3 or TRBV12-4 combines with J gene TRBJ2-2; TCRdb returns TRBD2, unconfirmable since there is no DNA. This CDR3 is 15 amino acids long. CDR3 residues: CASSSGRAATGELFF.

The chain combines TRBV10-3 with TRBJ2-3; the D call of TRBD1 rests on TCRdb alone, since no DNA is present to check it. In germline, CDR1 is ENHRY, CDR2 SYGVKD. The CDR3 has 13 amino acids. The CDR3 loop reads CAITGENTDTQYF.

V usage is TRBV20-1 and J usage is TRBJ2-5; TCRdb picks TRBD1, but there is no DNA to check that call. CDR3 length: 12 amino acids. The germline gives CDR1 DFQATT, CDR2 SNEGSKA (reference sequence). The CDR3 protein is CSAIEGIETQYF.

The V and J genes are TRBV6-2 or TRBV6-3 and TRBJ1-1; TCRdb outputs TRBD1, but without DNA this stays unchecked. Germline V lookup: CDR1 MNHEY, CDR2 SVGEGT. This CDR3 has 15 residues. Here the CDR3 reads CASSSPPGLNTEAFF.

The chain recombines TRBV20-1 with TRBJ2-7. CDR3 length: 12 residues. Germline V gene data show CDR1 as DFQATT and CDR2 as SNEGSKA (reference sequence). CDR3 sequence: CSARDSPQKQYF.

The chain recombines TRBV20-1 with TRBJ1-4; with no DNA, the TCRdb D assignment of TRBD1 cannot be verified. Germline CDR1 DFQATT, CDR2 SNEGSKA (reference sequence). This CDR3 contains 15 residues. This chain's CDR3 is CSARDGRATNEKLFF.

The V call is TRBV4-1, the J call TRBJ1-4; the TCRdb D gene call, TRBD1, has no DNA to confirm it. The CDR3 consists of 14 residues. The germline CDR1 and CDR2 sequences are MGHRA and YSYEKL. CDR3 sequence: CASSLQGSNEKLFF.

The genes are TRBV12-3 or TRBV12-4 and TRBJ1-1; the D gene TCRdb calls, TRBD1, cannot be checked with no DNA. This CDR3 region has 12 residues. CDR3 residues: CASSRGQGEALF.

This rearrangement joins TRBV5-1 to TRBJ1-1. Germline CDR1 and CDR2: SGHRS and YFSETQ. The CDR3 length is 14 residues. This CDR3 is CASSFVDGNTEAFF.

The chain is built from TRBV20-1 and TRBJ1-5; TCRdb returns TRBD1, unconfirmable since there is no DNA. This CDR3 contains 12 residues. Looked up from germline, CDR1 is DFQATT and CDR2 is SNEGSKA (reference sequence). The CDR3 reads CSVDREFQPQHF.

The chain combines TRBV7-2 with TRBJ1-6; no DNA is available, so the TRBD1 call from TCRdb remains unchecked. Germline V gene data show CDR1 as SGHTA and CDR2 as FQGNSA. CDR3 size: 16 residues. CDR3 in amino acids: CASSRDSDRGNSPLHF.

The rearrangement links TRBV20-1 to TRBJ2-7; TCRdb returns TRBD2, unconfirmable since there is no DNA. CDR1 is DFQATT, CDR2 SNEGSKA, per germline (reference sequence). This CDR3 spans 14 amino acids. This CDR3 reads CSARSGRAIHEQYF.

V and J are TRBV19 and TRBJ2-1; TCRdb calls TRBD1, which cannot be checked without DNA. This CDR3 comprises 14 residues. The germline V gene encodes CDR1 LNHDA and CDR2 SQIVND (reference sequence). The CDR3 protein is CASSRGDRNNEQFF.

CDR3: CASREGVYEQYF. The chain joins TRBV6-6 to TRBJ2-7; the TCRdb call, TRBD1, lacks DNA for checking. The V gene's germline CDR1 is MNHNY and CDR2 SVGAGI (reference sequence). This CDR3 region has 12 residues.

V gene TRBV7-9 combines with J gene TRBJ1-5. CDR1 is SEHNR and CDR2 is FQNEAQ in the germline V gene (reference sequence). This CDR3 spans 15 amino acids. The CDR3 loop reads CASSLGRASNQPQHF.